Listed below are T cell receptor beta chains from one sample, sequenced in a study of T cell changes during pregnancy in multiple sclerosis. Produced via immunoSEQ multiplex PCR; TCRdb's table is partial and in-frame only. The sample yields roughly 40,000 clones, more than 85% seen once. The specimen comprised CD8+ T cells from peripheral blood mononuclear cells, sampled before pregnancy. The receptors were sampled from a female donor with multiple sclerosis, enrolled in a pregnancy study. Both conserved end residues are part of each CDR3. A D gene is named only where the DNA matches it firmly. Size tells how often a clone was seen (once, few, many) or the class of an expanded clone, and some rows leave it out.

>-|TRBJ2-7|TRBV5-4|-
CASSRELNEQYF
TGTGCCAGCAGCCGGGAACTCAACGAGCAGTACTTC
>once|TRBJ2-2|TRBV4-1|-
CASSQDRAAIGELFF
TGCGCCAGCAGCCAAGACAGGGCCGCAATCGGGGAGCTGTTTTTT
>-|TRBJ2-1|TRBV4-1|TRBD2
CASSLSSGRGNEQFF
TGCGCCAGCAGCCTATCTAGCGGGAGGGGCAATGAGCAGTTCTTC
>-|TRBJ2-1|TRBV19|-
CASSGPRPFF
TGTGCCAGTTCCGGTCCTAGGCCGTTCTTC
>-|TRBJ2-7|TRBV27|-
CASSLGRSYEQYF
TGTGCCAGCAGTTTAGGCAGAAGTTACGAGCAGTACTTC
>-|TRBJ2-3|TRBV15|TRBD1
CATSRDGETGPHDTQYF
TGTGCCACCAGCAGAGATGGGGAGACAGGGCCCCACGATACGCAGTATTTT
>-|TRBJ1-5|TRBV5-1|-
CASSLKRNQFNQPQHF
TGCGCCAGCAGCTTGAAGCGTAACCAATTCAATCAGCCCCAGCATTTT
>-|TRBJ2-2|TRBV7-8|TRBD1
CASSLRDRANTGELFF
TGTGCCAGCAGCTTAAGGGACAGGGCGAACACCGGGGAGCTGTTTTTT
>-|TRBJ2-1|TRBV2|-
CASSHGDSLYNEQFF
TGTGCCAGCAGTCATGGGGACTCGCTATACAATGAGCAGTTCTTC
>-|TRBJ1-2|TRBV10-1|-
CASSGGPHRPGIGYGYTF
TGCGCCAGCAGTGGGGGGCCCCACAGGCCAGGTATTGGCTATGGCTACACCTTC
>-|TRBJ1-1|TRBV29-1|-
CSAGGGAEAFF
TGCAGCGCCGGAGGAGGGGCTGAAGCTTTCTTT
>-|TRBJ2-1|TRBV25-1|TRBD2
CASSWGRLAGGDEQFF
TGTGCCAGCAGTTGGGGTCGGCTAGCGGGAGGCGATGAGCAGTTCTTC
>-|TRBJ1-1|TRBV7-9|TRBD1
CASSLDRGLEAFF
TGTGCCAGCAGCTTAGACAGGGGGCTTGAAGCTTTCTTT
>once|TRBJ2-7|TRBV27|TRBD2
CASSSGTRRTEQYF
TGTGCCAGCAGTTCCGGGACTAGGCGGACCGAGCAGTACTTC
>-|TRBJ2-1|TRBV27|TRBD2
CASSPMGAGGPKEQFF
TGTGCCAGCAGTCCCATGGGGGCGGGAGGGCCAAAAGAGCAGTTCTTC
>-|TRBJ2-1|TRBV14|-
CASSQYTRTYNEQFF
TGTGCCAGCAGCCAGTACACGAGGACCTACAATGAGCAGTTCTTC
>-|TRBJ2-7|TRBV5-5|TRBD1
CASSLEGTGGEEQYF
TGTGCCAGCAGCTTGGAAGGGACAGGGGGGGAAGAGCAGTACTTC
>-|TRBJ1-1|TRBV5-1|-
CASSFEQGGAEAFF
TGCGCCAGCAGCTTCGAACAGGGTGGGGCTGAAGCTTTCTTT
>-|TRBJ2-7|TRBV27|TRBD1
CASSLRQGTYEQYF
TGTGCCAGCAGTTTAAGACAGGGAACCTACGAGCAGTACTTC
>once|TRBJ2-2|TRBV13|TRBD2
CASSHPPRERSTGELFF
TGTGCCAGCAGCCACCCCCCGCGGGAGCGGAGCACCGGGGAGCTGTTTTTT